The rows below give T cell receptor beta chains drawn from one sample of a study of OX40 agonist ivuxolimab in advanced cancers. Sequencing used immunoSEQ multiplex PCR; TCRdb keeps in-frame clones, though not all of them. The sample yields over 75,000 clones, about 90% seen once. The source was CD4+ or CD8+ T cells sorted from blood, collected in a trial of the OX40 agonist ivuxolimab. Receptors originate from an adult with an advanced solid tumor such as melanoma, head and neck, liver or kidney cancer. CDR3s leave out the opening cysteine and the closing phenylalanine or tryptophan. A D gene is named only where the DNA matches it firmly.

V: TRBV11-3; D: .; CDR3: ASSSPGHWQETQY
V: TRBV18; D: .; CDR3: ASSPSGTLNEQY
V: TRBV5-6; D: TRBD1; CDR3: ASSAGTGIYEQY
V: TRBV6-6; D: TRBD1; CDR3: ASRPGQVYGYT
V: TRBV5-1; D: TRBD1; CDR3: ASKFRTGFREKLF
V: TRBV11-3; D: .; CDR3: ASSLEGSQNYGYT
V: TRBV11-3; D: TRBD2; CDR3: ASSLGAGVYNEQF
V: TRBV11-2; D: .; CDR3: ASSLVAYNEQF
V: TRBV7-9; D: .; CDR3: ASRQAGRELF
V: TRBV6-5; D: TRBD2; CDR3: ASNVAGGYGTQY
V: TRBV5-1; D: .; CDR3: ASRTGGNTEAF
V: TRBV5-5; D: .; CDR3: ASSRTGTGANVLT
V: TRBV5-6; D: TRBD1; CDR3: ASRPSRGRGNTEAF
V: TRBV18; D: TRBD2; CDR3: ASSPSGRARNEQF
V: TRBV14; D: .; CDR3: ASSQSGNTIY
V: TRBV7-9; D: TRBD2; CDR3: ASSLAGLAVYNEQF
V: TRBV7-9; D: .; CDR3: ASSWTEHGYT
V: TRBV28; D: TRBD1; CDR3: ASRGTGGSQALF
V: TRBV18; D: .; CDR3: ASSPPGGGSGVGDQETQY
V: TRBV7-2; D: TRBD1; CDR3: ASSLDGGRGAF
V: TRBV19; D: TRBD1; CDR3: ASMGQPYSNQPQH
V: TRBV9; D: TRBD2; CDR3: ASSVGTSGVHNEQF
V: TRBV10-3; D: TRBD1; CDR3: AISSDRVGAF
V: TRBV7-2; D: TRBD1; CDR3: ASSPDRGTYNEQF
V: TRBV28; D: TRBD1; CDR3: ASSPTGDTYEQY
V: TRBV29-1; D: .; CDR3: SVDGARGPNTEAF
V: TRBV5-5; D: TRBD1; CDR3: ASVATGGYGYT
V: TRBV29-1; D: .; CDR3: SVEEWGGVYGYT
V: TRBV7-2; D: TRBD1; CDR3: ASSSPDRTIYNEQF
V: TRBV14; D: TRBD2; CDR3: ASSLLGTGLALAGELF
V: TRBV29-1; D: TRBD1; CDR3: NCPGTESYEQY
V: TRBV30; D: .; CDR3: AWSGQLYSNQPQH
V: TRBV5-1; D: TRBD1; CDR3: ASSLAVGGLSNEQF
V: TRBV7-9; D: .; CDR3: ASSLGTGIVEETQY
V: TRBV11-3; D: .; CDR3: ASSLGSGLFSGNTIY
V: TRBV28; D: TRBD1; CDR3: ASSFSPGLGTGSTEQY
V: TRBV6-5; D: .; CDR3: ASSYSDKVHGYT
V: TRBV6-1; D: TRBD1; CDR3: ASSDRGLNTGELF
V: TRBV11-2; D: .; CDR3: ASSLVRQANSGANVLT
V: TRBV29-1; D: TRBD1; CDR3: SVGQGLGEKLF
V: TRBV21-1; D: .; CDR3: ASSKEGTDNYEQY
V: TRBV5-6; D: TRBD2; CDR3: ASSLAGGGERSYEQY
V: TRBV5-8; D: TRBD1; CDR3: ASSLGLWQGELF
V: TRBV6-1; D: .; CDR3: ASRTQETQY
V: TRBV4-3; D: TRBD2; CDR3: ASSQGYLASGRRTDTQY
V: TRBV7-2; D: TRBD1; CDR3: ASSWGQGATDTQY
V: TRBV6-5; D: .; CDR3: ASSYLDTEAF
V: TRBV18; D: .; CDR3: ASSPGFEVQGHGYT
V: TRBV2; D: TRBD1; CDR3: ASSPGTANGNTIY
V: TRBV28; D: .; CDR3: ASSSLGGGDTDTQY
V: TRBV7-3; D: .; CDR3: ASSLTAVPNTEAF
V: TRBV29-1; D: TRBD1; CDR3: SVEETGAGELF